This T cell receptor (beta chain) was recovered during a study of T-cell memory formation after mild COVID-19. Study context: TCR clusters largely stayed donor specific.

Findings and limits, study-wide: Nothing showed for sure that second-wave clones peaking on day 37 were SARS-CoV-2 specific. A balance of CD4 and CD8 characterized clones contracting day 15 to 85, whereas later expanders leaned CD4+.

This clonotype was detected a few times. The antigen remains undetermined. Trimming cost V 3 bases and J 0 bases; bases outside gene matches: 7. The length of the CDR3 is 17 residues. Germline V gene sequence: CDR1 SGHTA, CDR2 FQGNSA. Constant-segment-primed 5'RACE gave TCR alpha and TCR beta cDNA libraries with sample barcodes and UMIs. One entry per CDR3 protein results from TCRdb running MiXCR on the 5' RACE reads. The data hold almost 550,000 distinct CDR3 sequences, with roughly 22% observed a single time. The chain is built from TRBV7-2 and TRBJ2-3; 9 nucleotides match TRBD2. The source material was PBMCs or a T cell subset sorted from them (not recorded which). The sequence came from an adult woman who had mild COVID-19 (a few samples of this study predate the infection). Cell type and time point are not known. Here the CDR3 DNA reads TGTGCCAGCAGCTTCATTCTAGCGGGACTTAGCACAGATACGCAGTATTTT. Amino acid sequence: CASSFILAGLSTDTQYF.